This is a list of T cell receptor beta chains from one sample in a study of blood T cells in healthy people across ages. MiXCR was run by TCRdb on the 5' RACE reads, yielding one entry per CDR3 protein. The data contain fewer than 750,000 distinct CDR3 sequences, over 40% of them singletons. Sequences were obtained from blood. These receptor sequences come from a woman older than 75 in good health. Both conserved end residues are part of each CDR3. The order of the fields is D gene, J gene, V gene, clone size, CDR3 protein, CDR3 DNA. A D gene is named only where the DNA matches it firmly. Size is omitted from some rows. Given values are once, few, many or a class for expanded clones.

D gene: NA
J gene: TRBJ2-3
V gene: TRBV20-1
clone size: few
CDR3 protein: CSASRELRGNLQYF
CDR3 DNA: TGCAGTGCTAGCCGGGAACTACGAGGAAACTTGCAGTATTTT

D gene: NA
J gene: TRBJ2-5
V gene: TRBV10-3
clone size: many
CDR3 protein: CAITAANQETQYF
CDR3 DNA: TGTGCCATCACGGCGGCAAACCAAGAGACCCAGTACTTC

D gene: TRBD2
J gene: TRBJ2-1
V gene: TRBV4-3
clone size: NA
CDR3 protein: CASSQGGPAGGNEQFF
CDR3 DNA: TGCGCCAGCAGCCAAGGCGGACCAGCGGGGGGTAATGAGCAGTTCTTC

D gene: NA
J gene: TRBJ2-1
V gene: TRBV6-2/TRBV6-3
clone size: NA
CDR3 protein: CASSRPPSIEEQFF
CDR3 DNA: TGTGCCAGCAGTCGGCCGCCTAGTATAGAGGAGCAGTTCTTC

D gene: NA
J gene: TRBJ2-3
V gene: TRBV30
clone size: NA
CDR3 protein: CAWRSGDTQYF
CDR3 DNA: TGTGCCTGGAGATCCGGGGATACGCAGTATTTT

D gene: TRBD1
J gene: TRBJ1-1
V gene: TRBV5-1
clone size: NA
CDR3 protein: CASSLGQGGAEAFF
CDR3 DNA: TGCGCCAGCAGCTTGGGACAGGGCGGCGCTGAAGCTTTCTTT

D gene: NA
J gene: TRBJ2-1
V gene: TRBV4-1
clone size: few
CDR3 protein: CASSQNLPGPYNEQFF
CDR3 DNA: TGCGCCAGCAGCCAAAATTTGCCGGGGCCCTACAATGAGCAGTTCTTC

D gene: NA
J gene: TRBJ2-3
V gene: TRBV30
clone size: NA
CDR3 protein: CAWVRGPVDTQYF
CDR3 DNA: TGTGCCTGGGTGCGGGGGCCTGTTGATACGCAGTATTTT

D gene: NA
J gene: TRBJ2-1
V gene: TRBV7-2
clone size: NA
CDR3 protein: CASSSSGNEQFF
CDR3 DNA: TGTGCCAGCAGCTCGTCGGGGAATGAGCAGTTCTTC

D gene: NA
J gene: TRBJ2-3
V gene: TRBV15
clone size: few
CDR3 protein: CATSRDDGGAPTDTQYF
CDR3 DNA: TGTGCCACCAGCAGAGACGACGGGGGAGCCCCCACAGATACGCAGTATTTT

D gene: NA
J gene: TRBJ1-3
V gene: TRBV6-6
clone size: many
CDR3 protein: CASDGNVGNTIYF
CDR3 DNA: TGTGCCAGCGACGGAAATGTTGGAAACACCATATATTTT

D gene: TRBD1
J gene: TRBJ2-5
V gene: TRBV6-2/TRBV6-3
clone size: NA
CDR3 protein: CASSYLGQLQETQYF
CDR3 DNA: TGTGCCAGCAGTTACTTGGGACAGCTACAAGAGACCCAGTACTTC

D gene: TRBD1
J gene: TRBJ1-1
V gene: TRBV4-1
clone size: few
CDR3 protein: CASSHSTGINTEAFF
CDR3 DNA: TGCGCCAGCAGCCATTCGACAGGGATAAACACTGAAGCTTTCTTT

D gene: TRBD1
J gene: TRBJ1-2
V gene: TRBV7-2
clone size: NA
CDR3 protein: CASSPSEGAYGYTF
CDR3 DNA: TGTGCCAGCAGTCCCTCCGAGGGGGCCTATGGCTACACCTTC

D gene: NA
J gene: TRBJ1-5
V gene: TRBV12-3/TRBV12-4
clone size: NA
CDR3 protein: CASTSNSNQPQHF
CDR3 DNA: TGTGCCAGCACCAGTAATAGCAATCAGCCCCAGCATTTT

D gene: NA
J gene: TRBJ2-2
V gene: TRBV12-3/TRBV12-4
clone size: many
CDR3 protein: CASRGTGELFF
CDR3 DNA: TGCGCCAGCCGGGGCACCGGGGAGCTGTTTTTT

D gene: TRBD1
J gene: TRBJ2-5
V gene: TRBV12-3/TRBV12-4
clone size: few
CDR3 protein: CASSVNRGEGETQYF
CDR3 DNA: TGTGCCAGCAGTGTCAACAGGGGAGAGGGAGAGACCCAGTACTTC

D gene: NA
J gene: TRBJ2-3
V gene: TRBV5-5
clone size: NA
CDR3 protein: CASSSGQPTETQYF
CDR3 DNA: TGTGCCAGCAGCTCTGGACAGCCCACAGAGACGCAGTATTTT

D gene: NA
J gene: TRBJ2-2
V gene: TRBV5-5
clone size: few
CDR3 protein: CASSPNDGRWELFF
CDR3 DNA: TGTGCCAGCAGCCCCAACGACGGGCGCTGGGAGCTGTTTTTT

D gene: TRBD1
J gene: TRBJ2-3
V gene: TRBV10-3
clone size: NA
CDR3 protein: CAISRTGITDTQYF
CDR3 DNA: TGTGCCATCAGCCGGACAGGGATCACAGATACGCAGTATTTT

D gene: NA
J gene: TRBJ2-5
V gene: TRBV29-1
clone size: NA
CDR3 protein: CSAFRGFQETQYF
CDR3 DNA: TGCAGCGCATTCAGGGGATTCCAAGAGACCCAGTACTTC

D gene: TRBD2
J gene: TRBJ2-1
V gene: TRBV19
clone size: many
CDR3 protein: CASSIMASGINEQFF
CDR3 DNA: TGTGCCAGTAGTATAATGGCTAGCGGGATCAATGAGCAGTTCTTC

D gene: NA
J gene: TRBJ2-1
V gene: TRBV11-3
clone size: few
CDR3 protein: CASSLGTTGTGREQFF
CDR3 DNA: TGTGCCAGCAGCTTAGGGACCACCGGGACTGGAAGAGAGCAGTTCTTC

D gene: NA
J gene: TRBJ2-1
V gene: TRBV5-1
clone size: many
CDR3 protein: CASSIGTEQFF
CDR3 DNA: TGCGCCAGCAGCATTGGAACTGAGCAGTTCTTC

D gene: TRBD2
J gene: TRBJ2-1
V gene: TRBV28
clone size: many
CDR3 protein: CASRASGYNEQFF
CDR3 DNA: TGTGCCAGCAGGGCTAGCGGATACAATGAGCAGTTCTTC

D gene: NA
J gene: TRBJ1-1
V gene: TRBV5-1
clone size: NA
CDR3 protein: CASSRWLNTEAFF
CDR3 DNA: TGCGCCAGCAGCCGCTGGCTGAACACTGAAGCTTTCTTT

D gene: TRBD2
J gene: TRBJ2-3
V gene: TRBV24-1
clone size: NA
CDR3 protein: CATSDSRLAGGPRDTQYF
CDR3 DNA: TGTGCCACCAGTGATTCCCGACTAGCGGGAGGGCCGAGAGATACGCAGTATTTT

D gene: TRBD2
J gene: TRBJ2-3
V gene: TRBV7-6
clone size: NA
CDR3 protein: CASSAGTSGASTDTQYF
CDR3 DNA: TGTGCCAGCAGCGCGGGGACTAGCGGGGCTAGCACGGATACGCAGTATTTT

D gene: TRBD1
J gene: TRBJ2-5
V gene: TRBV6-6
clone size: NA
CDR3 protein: CASSYSGTGLFVTQYF
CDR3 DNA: TGTGCCAGCAGTTACTCCGGGACAGGCCTGTTTGTGACCCAGTACTTC

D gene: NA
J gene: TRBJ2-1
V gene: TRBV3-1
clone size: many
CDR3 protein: CASSQPSSTRALGNEQFF
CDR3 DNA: TGTGCCAGCAGCCAACCAAGTAGCACAAGGGCGCTAGGGAATGAGCAGTTCTTC

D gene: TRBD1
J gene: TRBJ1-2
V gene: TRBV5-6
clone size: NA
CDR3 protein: CASSRKPGQGSGYTF
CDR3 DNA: TGTGCCAGCAGCCGGAAACCGGGACAGGGTTCTGGCTACACCTTC

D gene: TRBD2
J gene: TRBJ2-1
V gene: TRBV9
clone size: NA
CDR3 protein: CASKRGGGRGYNEQFF
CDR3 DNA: TGTGCCAGCAAGAGAGGGGGCGGGAGGGGATACAATGAGCAGTTCTTC